This T cell receptor beta chain appears in the sequencing data of a study of cytomegalovirus exposure and HLA in healthy donors. Study-level results: Evidence from a later analysis indicated that most CMV-associated TCR beta chains looked HLA-restricted.

PCR amplification relied on 60 Vbeta primers (plus 13 Jbeta primers). Profiled with immunoSEQ multiplex PCR; TCRdb holds only in-frame clones, not every one. The top ten hold approximately 9.8% of the sample, which has 160,000 or so clones, 80% seen once. In regard to this clone: As yet, its antigen is unknown.

This TCR derives from a young man in good health and CMV-seropositive. The material sequenced was PBMCs.

The CDR3 protein is CASTATNLNTGELFF. The CDR3 region has the DNA TGCGCCAGCACGGCCACTAACCTCAACACCGGGGAGCTGTTTTTT. This sequence joins TRBV10-2 and TRBJ2-2; D is ambiguous. Germline values: CDR1 WSHSY, CDR2 SAAADI. The CDR3 contains 15 residues. Trimming cost V 7 bases and J 2 bases, with 14 bases left between them.